This T cell receptor beta chain is drawn from a study of read filtering for tumor transcriptome and immune sequencing. Background on the study: Whole-transcriptome libraries were prepared after DNase treatment. IR-seq gave about 4.05 to 11 million TCR reads per sample; RNA-seq gave roughly 75 to 1,300.

Worth noting for this clonotype: Antigen specificity is unknown. Just one base apart from a much larger clone, this may be a read error. This likely comes from a read error, as the CDR3 has no conserved phenylalanine or tryptophan at its end.

CDR1 and CDR2 from the germline V gene are SQVTM and ANQGSEA. The CDR3 covers 12 residues. From roughly 390 ng of RNA, a library with molecular barcoded alpha/delta and beta/gamma adaptors was made. TCRdb re-called the reads with MiXCR, one entry per CDR3 protein. The sample holds approximately 20,000 distinct CDR3 sequences, over 20% seen once. At the time of active disease, bone marrow was collected from every patient. Whole-study findings and limits: Correlation between methods rose after single-read clonotypes were removed.

The specimen sequenced was a population of CD138-negative cells sorted from bone marrow. The V call is TRBV29-1, the J call TRBJ2-7, with D uncertain. The TCR was taken from a donor aged 40 or over with multiple myeloma. This CDR3 reads CSVEDRSCEQYS. The CDR3, as DNA: TGCAGCGTTGAAGATCGATCCTGCGAGCAGTACTCC.